These T cell receptor beta chains were read from a single sample in a study of T cell responses to AZD1222 COVID-19 vaccine. Measured with immunoSEQ multiplex PCR; TCRdb has only the in-frame clones, and not every one. Of 150,000 or so clones in the sample, 80% to 90% are singletons; the top ten hold 5.1%. The sample consisted of peripheral blood, taken on day 0 of AZD1222 vaccination. The receptors originated from an adult in good health. CDR3s include the opening cysteine and the closing phenylalanine or tryptophan. The D gene is left open where the match is weak. Some rows mark clone size as missing; the rest say once, few, many or name a class of expanded clone.

j_call clone_size d_call v_call cdr3_aa cdr3_nt
TRBJ2-1 few NA TRBV6-2/TRBV6-3 CASTPRLENYNEQFF TGTGCCAGCACCCCAAGGCTAGAGAACTACAATGAGCAGTTCTTC
TRBJ2-1 NA TRBD1 TRBV5-4 CASSLRDRDYNEQFF TGTGCCAGCAGCTTGAGGGACAGGGATTACAATGAGCAGTTCTTC
TRBJ2-6 NA NA TRBV25-1 CASSEHNGANVLTF TGTGCCAGCAGTGAACATAATGGGGCCAACGTCCTGACTTTC
TRBJ2-7 NA TRBD1 TRBV6-2/TRBV6-3 CASTPGQGTSYEQYF TGTGCCAGCACCCCGGGACAGGGGACCTCCTACGAGCAGTACTTC
TRBJ1-2 once NA TRBV2 CASSSSGRSGGYTF TGTGCCAGCAGTAGTAGCGGGAGGAGTGGTGGCTACACCTTC
TRBJ2-7 NA NA TRBV7-2 CASSLGPLEQYF TGTGCCAGCAGCTTGGGCCCCCTCGAGCAGTACTTC
TRBJ2-2 NA NA TRBV7-2 CASSLGGSGKTGELFF TGTGCCAGCAGCTTAGGGGGTAGCGGAAAGACCGGGGAGCTGTTTTTT
TRBJ1-2 NA TRBD1 TRBV5-4 CASRSGTGGNYGYTF TGTGCCAGCAGATCCGGGACAGGGGGTAACTATGGCTACACCTTC
TRBJ2-7 NA TRBD1 TRBV6-1 CASSEPGQGGGYEQYF TGTGCCAGCAGTGAACCCGGACAGGGAGGCGGCTACGAGCAGTACTTC
TRBJ1-1 NA TRBD1 TRBV4-3 CASSQGGQGAVEAFF TGCGCCAGCAGCCAAGGGGGACAGGGGGCTGTTGAAGCTTTCTTT
TRBJ2-7 NA TRBD2 TRBV7-2 CASSSSGGSSYEQYF TGTGCCAGCAGCTCCTCGGGGGGTAGCTCCTACGAGCAGTACTTC
TRBJ1-3 NA NA TRBV2 CASSVRGTGGNTIYF TGTGCCAGCAGTGTGAGGGGAACAGGTGGAAACACCATATATTTT
TRBJ2-2 NA TRBD1 TRBV6-2/TRBV6-3 CASSRQGEAGELFF TGTGCCAGCAGTCGACAGGGGGAGGCCGGGGAGCTGTTTTTT
TRBJ2-1 NA NA TRBV28 CASSRWGSSYNEQFF TGTGCCAGCAGCCGCTGGGGCTCCTCCTACAATGAGCAGTTCTTC
TRBJ1-2 NA TRBD1 TRBV19 CASSDRAHYGYTF TGTGCCAGTAGCGACAGGGCACACTATGGCTACACCTTC
TRBJ1-2 NA NA TRBV27 CASGPPTVTLYGYTF TGTGCCAGCGGCCCCCCGACGGTGACTCTCTATGGCTACACCTTC
TRBJ1-2 NA NA TRBV18 CASSPDRTTNYGYTF TGTGCCAGCTCGCCTGACAGGACAACTAACTATGGCTACACCTTC
TRBJ1-1 NA NA TRBV28 CASSRPGGRAAFF TGTGCCAGCAGCCGCCCGGGGGGGAGAGCAGCTTTCTTT
TRBJ2-3 NA TRBD1 TRBV5-1 CASEGGGTDTQYF TGCGCCTCCGAAGGGGGCGGCACAGATACGCAGTATTTT
TRBJ1-3 NA NA TRBV10-1 CASREDSSGNTIYF TGCGCCAGCAGGGAAGACAGCTCTGGAAACACCATATATTTT
TRBJ1-5 NA TRBD1 TRBV7-6 CASSPRQGIGQPQHF TGTGCCAGCAGCCCAAGACAGGGGATCGGTCAGCCCCAGCATTTT
TRBJ2-7 NA TRBD2 TRBV9 CASTPTQTSGWYEQYF TGTGCCAGCACCCCCACCCAAACTAGCGGGTGGTACGAGCAGTACTTC
TRBJ2-7 once TRBD1 TRBV12-3/TRBV12-4 CASSLRGHEQYF TGTGCCAGCAGTTTAAGGGGGCACGAGCAGTACTTC
TRBJ2-2 NA NA TRBV21-1 CASSKVGTVVGELFF TGTGCCAGCAGCAAAGTCGGGACGGTCGTGGGGGAGCTGTTTTTT
TRBJ2-4 NA NA TRBV6-2/TRBV6-3 CASSYGVGSGNIQYF TGTGCCAGCAGTTACGGGGTGGGCAGCGGAAACATTCAGTACTTC
TRBJ2-5 once NA TRBV12-3/TRBV12-4 CASSFRARETQYF TGTGCCAGCAGTTTCCGGGCCCGAGAGACCCAGTACTTC
TRBJ1-1 NA NA TRBV10-3 CAISERLDEAFF TGTGCCATCAGTGAAAGACTTGATGAAGCTTTCTTT
TRBJ1-2 NA TRBD1 TRBV5-1 CASRPTMTGVGGYTF TGCGCCAGCAGACCTACTATGACAGGGGTGGGTGGCTACACCTTC